This TCR beta chain was identified in a study of blood T cells in healthy people across ages. Using a J-beta primer mix together with a sample-barcoded 5' primer, a second PCR was run for roughly 6 to 11 cycles. Using its own MiXCR run on the 5' RACE reads, TCRdb lists one record per CDR3 protein. Among some 920,000 distinct CDR3 sequences listed, about 53% were seen once. Germline V gene sequence: CDR1 MGHRA, CDR2 YSYEKL. Trimming left V 4 bases short and J 3 bases short, with 15 bases between. The length of the CDR3 is 15 residues. This TCR was sampled from a woman aged 60-70 years in good health. Source material: blood. The genes are TRBV4-1 and TRBJ1-2; D remains ambiguous. CDR3 DNA sequence: TGCGCCAGCAGCCCCTCGAGCGTCCGGGACTATGGCTACACCTTC. Protein sequence: CASSPSSVRDYGYTF.